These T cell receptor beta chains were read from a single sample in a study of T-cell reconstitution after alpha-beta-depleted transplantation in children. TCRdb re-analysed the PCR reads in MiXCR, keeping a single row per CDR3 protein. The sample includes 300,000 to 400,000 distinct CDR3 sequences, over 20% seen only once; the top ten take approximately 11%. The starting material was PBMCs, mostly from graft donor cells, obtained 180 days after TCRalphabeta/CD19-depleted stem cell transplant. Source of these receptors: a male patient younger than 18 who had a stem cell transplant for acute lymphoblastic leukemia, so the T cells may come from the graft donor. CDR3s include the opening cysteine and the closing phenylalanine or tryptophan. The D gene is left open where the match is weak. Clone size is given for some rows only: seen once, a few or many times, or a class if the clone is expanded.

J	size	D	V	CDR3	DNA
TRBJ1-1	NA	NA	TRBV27	CASSLGPGEAFF	TGTGCCAGCAGTTTGGGACCAGGGGAAGCTTTCTTT
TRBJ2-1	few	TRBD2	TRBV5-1	CASSVAGGITGNEQFF	TGCGCCAGCAGTGTAGCGGGAGGCATTACTGGCAATGAGCAGTTCTTC
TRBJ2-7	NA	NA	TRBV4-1	CASSVLGPRDEQYF	TGCGCCAGCAGCGTATTGGGCCCTCGGGACGAGCAGTACTTC
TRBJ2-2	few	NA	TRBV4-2	CASSQVYTGELFF	TGTGCCAGCAGCCAGGTCTACACCGGGGAGCTGTTTTTT
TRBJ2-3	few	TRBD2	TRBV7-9	CASSRWTSGDTDTQYF	TGTGCCAGCAGCAGATGGACTAGCGGGGACACAGATACGCAGTATTTT
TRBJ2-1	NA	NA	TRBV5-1	CASSFEGGGHEQFF	TGCGCCAGCAGCTTTGAGGGGGGGGGACATGAGCAGTTCTTC
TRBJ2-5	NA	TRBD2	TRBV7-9	CASELGGEETQYF	TGTGCCAGCGAACTGGGGGGGGAAGAGACCCAGTACTTC
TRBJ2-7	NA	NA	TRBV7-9	CASSSTETRHTYEQYF	TGTGCCAGCAGCTCCACGGAGACTCGGCATACCTACGAGCAGTACTTC
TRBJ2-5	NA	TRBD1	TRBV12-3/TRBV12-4	CASSLGRQGRHQETQYF	TGTGCCAGCAGTTTAGGGCGACAGGGGAGGCACCAAGAGACCCAGTACTTC
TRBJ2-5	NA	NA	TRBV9	CASSLGSDQYF	TGTGCCAGCAGCTTGGGGTCAGACCAGTACTTC
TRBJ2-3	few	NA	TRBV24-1	CATSSRADTQYF	TGTGCCACCAGTTCGCGCGCAGATACGCAGTATTTT
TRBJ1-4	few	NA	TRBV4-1	CASSPLAQGEKLFF	TGCGCCAGCAGCCCGCTAGCGCAGGGGGAAAAACTGTTTTTT
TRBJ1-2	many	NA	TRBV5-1	CASSLVGTYGYTF	TGCGCCAGCAGCTTGGTAGGGACCTATGGCTACACCTTC
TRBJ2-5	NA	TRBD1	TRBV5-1	CASRPGGAGETQYF	TGCGCCAGCAGACCAGGGGGCGCCGGGGAGACCCAGTACTTC
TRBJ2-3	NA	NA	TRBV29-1	CSVVGLAKDTQYF	TGCAGCGTTGTGGGTCTAGCGAAAGATACGCAGTATTTT
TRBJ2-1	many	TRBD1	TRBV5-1	CASSLGGQTYNEQFF	TGCGCCAGCAGCTTGGGGGGACAGACCTACAATGAGCAGTTCTTC
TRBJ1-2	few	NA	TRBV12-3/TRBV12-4	CASSPRLSYGYTF	TGTGCCAGCAGTCCCCGACTGAGCTATGGCTACACCTTC
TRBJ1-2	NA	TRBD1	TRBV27	CASGGQGDYGYTF	TGTGCCAGCGGCGGACAGGGGGACTATGGCTACACCTTC
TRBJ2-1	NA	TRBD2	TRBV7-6	CASSLGTSGAPPYNEQFF	TGTGCCAGCAGCTTAGGGACTAGCGGGGCCCCCCCCTACAATGAGCAGTTCTTC
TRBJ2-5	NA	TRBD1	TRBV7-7	CASSLGLGTGGRETQYF	TGTGCCAGCAGCTTAGGCTTGGGGACAGGGGGCCGAGAGACCCAGTACTTC
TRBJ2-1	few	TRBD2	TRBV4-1	CASSQVSGRASMANEQFF	TGCGCCAGCAGCCAAGTTAGCGGGAGGGCCTCTATGGCCAATGAGCAGTTCTTC
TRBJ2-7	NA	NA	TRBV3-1	CASSRTSSNTVEQYF	TGTGCCAGCAGCCGCACATCGAGTAACACTGTAGAGCAGTACTTC
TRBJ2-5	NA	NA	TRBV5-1	CASSLGMGVLQETQYF	TGCGCCAGCAGCTTGGGGATGGGGGTCCTTCAAGAGACCCAGTACTTC
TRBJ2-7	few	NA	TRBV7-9	CASMALDGEQYF	TGTGCCAGCATGGCTCTCGACGGCGAGCAGTACTTC
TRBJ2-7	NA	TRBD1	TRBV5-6	CASSLDSDRVEQYF	TGTGCCAGCAGCTTGGATTCGGACAGGGTCGAGCAGTACTTC
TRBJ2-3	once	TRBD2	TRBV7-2	CASSSRAGRGGNTQYF	TGTGCCAGCAGCTCAAGAGCGGGGAGGGGCGGGAATACGCAGTATTTT
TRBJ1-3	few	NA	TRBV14	CASSQDHSGNTIYF	TGTGCCAGCAGCCAAGACCACTCTGGAAACACCATATATTTT
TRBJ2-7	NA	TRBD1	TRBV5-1	CASSSGQAAVQQYF	TGCGCCAGCAGCTCCGGACAGGCCGCCGTACAGCAGTACTTC
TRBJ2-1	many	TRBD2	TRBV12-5	CASGLLAGAMSEQFF	TGTGCTAGTGGGCTCCTAGCGGGAGCTATGAGTGAGCAGTTCTTC
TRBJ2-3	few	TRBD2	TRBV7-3	CASSEGLAGVIDTQYF	TGTGCCAGCAGCGAGGGACTAGCGGGAGTCATAGATACGCAGTATTTT
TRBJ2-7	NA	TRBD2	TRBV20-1	CSARIAGVFYEQYF	TGCAGTGCTAGAATAGCGGGAGTCTTCTACGAGCAGTACTTC
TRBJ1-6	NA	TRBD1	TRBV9	CASSSEQGAMGSPLHF	TGTGCCAGCAGCTCAGAACAGGGGGCCATGGGGTCACCCCTCCACTTT
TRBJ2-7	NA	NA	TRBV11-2	CASSFRWQMEQYF	TGTGCCAGCAGTTTCCGATGGCAGATGGAGCAGTACTTC
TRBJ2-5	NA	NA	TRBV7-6	CASSLAVGQETQYF	TGTGCCAGCAGCTTAGCGGTGGGCCAAGAGACCCAGTACTTC
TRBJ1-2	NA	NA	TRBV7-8	CASSPPVHYGYTF	TGTGCCAGCAGCCCTCCCGTGCACTATGGCTACACCTTC
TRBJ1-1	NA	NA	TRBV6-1	CASIHRSAEAFF	TGTGCCAGCATCCATAGGAGTGCTGAAGCTTTCTTT
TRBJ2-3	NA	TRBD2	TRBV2	CASSQILAGGGDADTQYF	TGTGCCAGCAGCCAGATACTAGCGGGAGGGGGGGACGCGGATACGCAGTATTTT
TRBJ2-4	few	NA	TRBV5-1	CANPLVRGKNIQYF	TGCGCCAACCCCCTGGTGAGGGGCAAAAACATTCAGTACTTC
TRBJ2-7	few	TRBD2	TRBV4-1	CASSQVLADSYEQYF	TGCGCCAGCAGCCAAGTTCTAGCGGACTCCTACGAGCAGTACTTC
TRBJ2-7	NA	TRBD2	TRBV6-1	CASSRLAAYEQYF	TGTGCCAGCAGTCGACTAGCGGCCTACGAGCAGTACTTC
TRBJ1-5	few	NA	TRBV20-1	CSAYPRVLGGQPQHF	TGCAGTGCTTACCCCAGGGTTCTTGGTGGTCAGCCCCAGCATTTT
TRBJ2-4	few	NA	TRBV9	CASSVYPKNIQYF	TGTGCCAGCAGCGTATATCCCAAAAACATTCAGTACTTC
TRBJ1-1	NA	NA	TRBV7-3	CASSYSPEITEAFF	TGTGCCAGCAGCTACTCACCAGAGATCACTGAAGCTTTCTTT
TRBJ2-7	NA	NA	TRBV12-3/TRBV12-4	CASSLALSGSLWEQYF	TGTGCCAGCAGTTTAGCGCTGTCCGGCAGTCTGTGGGAGCAGTACTTC
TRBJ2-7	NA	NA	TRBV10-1	CASSEGGQSYEQYF	TGCGCCAGCAGTGAGGGGGGACAATCCTACGAGCAGTACTTC
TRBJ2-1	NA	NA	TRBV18	CASSPLGLDEQFF	TGTGCCAGCTCACCACTAGGGCTGGATGAGCAGTTCTTC
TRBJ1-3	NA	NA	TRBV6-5	CASSYPQGFGNTIYF	TGTGCCAGCAGTTACCCCCAGGGTTTTGGAAACACCATATATTTT